This T cell receptor beta chain was recorded in a study of blood T cells in healthy people across ages. Donors ranged from about 6 to 95 years old and were healthy Caucasians in Russia. PCR was performed a second time for roughly 7 to 11 cycles using a sample-barcoded 5' primer and a J-beta primer mix. Using its own MiXCR run on the 5' RACE reads, TCRdb lists one record per CDR3 protein. Among some 1.5 million distinct CDR3 sequences listed, roughly two fifths were seen once. Study results and limitations: Greater diversity and more naive CD4+ cells were seen in long-lived donors than in aged donors.

Germline CDR1 and CDR2: MRHNA and SNTAGT. V lost 3 bases, J lost 6 bases, and 11 bases stayed unmatched. The CDR3 runs 16 residues. This clonotype was counted between two and nine times. What it recognizes is unknown. The specimen was blood. The source is a woman between 18 and 29 years old in good health. The J gene is TRBJ2-1, the V gene TRBV6-4; 7 positions match TRBD1. The CDR3 sequence: CASSEGVGGFGNEQFF. The CDR3, as DNA: TGTGCCAGCAGTGAAGGGGTAGGGGGCTTCGGCAATGAGCAGTTCTTC.